Included here is one TCR beta chain sequence, with context. This sample stems from a study of blood T cell repertoires in COVID-19. Study overall: T cells, B-cell-depleted T cells, or PBMCs provided the cDNA or gDNA that served as material.

In germline, CDR1 is SGHAT, CDR2 FQNNGV. There are 13 residues in the CDR3. Trimming cost V 5 bases and J 11 bases, with 15 bases left between them. In the original processing: Amplifying reference gene primers gave estimates of nucleated cell counts. Profiling relied on immunoSEQ multiplex PCR, and the TCRdb table lists in-frame clones only, not all of them. V, J and clone size reflect that table, while D and trimming were determined from the DNA. This table has about 140,000 clones, over 70% appearing once. This clonotype was obtained from an older woman with acute or convalescent COVID-19. The chain employs TRBV11-2 and TRBJ1-4; D gene ambiguous. Specimen: peripheral blood. In DNA, the CDR3 is TGTGCCAGCAGCCTCAGGCCGGGGATGAAACTGTTTTTT. Its protein is CASSLRPGMKLFF.